These 9 T cell receptor beta chains share one sample of origin, sequenced in a study of early T cells in non-severe SARS-CoV-2 infection. TCRdb itself ran the 5' RACE reads through MiXCR, one entry per CDR3 protein. The table has approximately 100,000 distinct CDR3 sequences, around 15% seen once. The sample was whole blood. The receptors stem from an adult who was a healthcare worker with PCR-confirmed SARS-CoV-2 infection or an uninfected control (not recorded which).

This clonotype was found a few times. CDR3 sequence: CASSYSRGGYEQFF. For the CDR3, the DNA is TGTGCCAGCAGTTACTCGCGGGGGGGATATGAGCAGTTCTTC. This chain uses TRBV6-2 or TRBV6-3 with TRBJ2-1, with 9 positions matching TRBD2. After removal of 0 bases from V and 8 bases from J, the junction contained 2 bases not matched to a gene. Germline CDR1 reads MNHEY; CDR2 reads SVGEGT. The CDR3 contains 14 residues.

The chain carries TRBV10-3 and TRBJ2-7, with a weak D call TRBD1 (5 bases). The length of the CDR3 is 14 residues. Germline-derived CDR1 and CDR2 are ENHRY and SYGVKD. The germline V and J ends were trimmed by 2 bases and 2 bases, with 10 bases remaining between them. Written as DNA, the CDR3 is TGTGCCATCAGTGAGAGGGCAGGGACCTACGAGCAGTACTTC. This translates into CAISERAGTYEQYF.

The J gene is TRBJ1-1, the V gene TRBV7-2, with D possibly matching TRBD1 (5 bases). Trimming pared 3 bases from V and 0 bases from J, leaving 17 bases between. This CDR3 is built from 17 residues. The germline V gene encodes CDR1 SGHTA and CDR2 FQGNSA. The CDR3 loop is CASSFHKQGVMNTEAFF. The CDR3 DNA is TGTGCCAGCAGCTTCCACAAGCAGGGAGTAATGAACACTGAAGCTTTCTTT. Full variable domain (outside the CDR3, taken from reference TRBV7-2 and TRBJ1-1): GAGVSQSPSNKVTEKGKDVELRCDPISGHTALYWYRQSLGQGLEFLIYFQGNSAPDKSGLPSDRFSAERTGGSVSTLTIQRTQQEDSAVYLCASSFHKQGVMNTEAFFGQGTRLTVV.

Many counts were recorded for this clonotype. This chain joins TRBV28 and TRBJ2-7, with unresolved D. Trimming removed 5 bases from V and 1 base from J, with 6 bases in between. From germline, CDR1 is MDHEN and CDR2 SYDVKM. This CDR3 region has 12 residues. As DNA, the CDR3 is TGTGCCAGCAGTAGTAGATCCTACGAGCAGTACTTC. This codes for CASSSRSYEQYF.

The rearrangement joins TRBV5-1 to TRBJ2-1, with 8 bases fitting TRBD2. Germline trimming cut 3 bases from V and 7 bases from J; bases unmatched to any gene: 15. The CDR3 runs to 17 residues. CDR1 is SGHRS and CDR2 is YFSETQ in the germline V gene. This CDR3 is CASSSHFTGGPRNEQFF. In nucleotides, the CDR3 is TGCGCCAGCAGCTCCCATTTTACGGGGGGGCCGAGGAATGAGCAGTTCTTC.

This clonotype was detected only once. The gene calls are TRBV6-6 and TRBJ2-7; D possibly corresponds to TRBD1 (6 bases). Germline CDR1 MNHNY, CDR2 SVGAGI (reference sequence). The CDR3 contains 14 residues. V dropped 0 bases and J dropped 3 bases, with 9 bases sitting between them. In DNA, the CDR3 is TGTGCCAGCAGTTACTCTCAAGGGGGCTACGAGCAGTACTTC. Amino acid sequence: CASSYSQGGYEQYF.

The genes are TRBV10-3 and TRBJ1-3; D gene unclear. In germline, CDR1 is ENHRY, CDR2 SYGVKD. CDR3 size: 13 residues. V was shortened by 0 bases and J by 4 bases, with 4 bases between the two germline ends. The CDR3 region has the DNA TGTGCCATCAGTGAGTCTGCCGGAAACACCATATATTTT. Its translation is CAISESAGNTIYF.

Ten or more counts support this clonotype. The chain recombines TRBV29-1 with TRBJ2-1; the match to TRBD2 covers 9 bases. There are 13 residues in the CDR3. The germline gives CDR1 SQVTM, CDR2 ANQGSEA. J gave up 5 bases and V 6 bases, and 5 bases lay outside the gene matches. The chain's CDR3 is CSVGTSWNNEQFF. The DNA for the CDR3 is TGCAGCGTCGGGACTAGCTGGAACAATGAGCAGTTCTTC.

Ten or more counts support this clonotype. The CDR3 bases are TGTGCCAGCAGCTCGGCCCCAAGGGGGCTAGTTGACTCTGGAAACACCATATATTTT. Amino acids: CASSSAPRGLVDSGNTIYF. The chain recombines TRBV7-6 with TRBJ1-3, with 7 bases fitting TRBD1. Germline-derived CDR1 and CDR2 are SGHVS and FNYEAQ. Trimming removed 4 bases from V and 0 bases from J; junction bases left unmatched: 15. The CDR3 runs 19 residues.